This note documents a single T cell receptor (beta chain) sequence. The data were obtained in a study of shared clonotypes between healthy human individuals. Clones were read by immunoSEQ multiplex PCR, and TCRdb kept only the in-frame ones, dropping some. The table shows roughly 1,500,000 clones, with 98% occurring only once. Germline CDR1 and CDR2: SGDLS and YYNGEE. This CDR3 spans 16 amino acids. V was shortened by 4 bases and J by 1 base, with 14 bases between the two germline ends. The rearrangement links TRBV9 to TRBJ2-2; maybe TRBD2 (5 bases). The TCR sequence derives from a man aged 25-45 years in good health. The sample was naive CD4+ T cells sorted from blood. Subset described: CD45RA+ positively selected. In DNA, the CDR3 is TGTGCCAGCAGCCCCCCCGGCGGGCAGAACACCGGGGAGCTGTTTTTT. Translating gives CASSPPGGQNTGELFF.